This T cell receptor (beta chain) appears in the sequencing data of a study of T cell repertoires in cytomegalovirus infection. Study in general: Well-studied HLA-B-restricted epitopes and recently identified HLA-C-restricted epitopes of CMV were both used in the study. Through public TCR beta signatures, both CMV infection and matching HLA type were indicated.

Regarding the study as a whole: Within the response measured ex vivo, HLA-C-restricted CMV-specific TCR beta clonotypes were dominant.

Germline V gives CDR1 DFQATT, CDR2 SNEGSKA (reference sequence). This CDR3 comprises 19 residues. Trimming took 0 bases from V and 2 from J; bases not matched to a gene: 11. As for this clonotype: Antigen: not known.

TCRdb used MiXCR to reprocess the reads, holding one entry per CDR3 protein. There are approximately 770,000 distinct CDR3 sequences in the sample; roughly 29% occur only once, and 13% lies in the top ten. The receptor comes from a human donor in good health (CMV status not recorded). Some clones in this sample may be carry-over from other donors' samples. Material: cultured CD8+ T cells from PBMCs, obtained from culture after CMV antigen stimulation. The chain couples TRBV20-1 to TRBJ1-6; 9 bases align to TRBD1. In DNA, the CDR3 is TGCAGTGCTAGAGATAAGGACAGGGGCGCTGCCACCTATAATTCACCCCTCCACTTT. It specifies CSARDKDRGAATYNSPLHF.